This T cell receptor beta chain comes out of a study of spatial heterogeneity in lung cancer. Every individual TCR cDNA molecule carried its own unique molecular identifier, which allowed correction of PCR and sequencing errors. TCRdb reprocessed the 5' RACE reads with MiXCR, giving one entry per CDR3 protein. The table records about 120,000 distinct CDR3 sequences, 12% of them present only once. V lost 6 bases and J lost 1, with 4 bases in between. This CDR3 comprises 11 residues. CDR1 and CDR2 from the germline V gene are MDHEN and SYDVKM. Time point in this sample: blood at routine non-recurrence follow-up after resection. Whole RNA was taken from tumor, nontumor lung or frozen PBMC; it was then sequenced unsorted.

The chain recombines TRBV28 with TRBJ2-7, with D unresolved. The receptor comes from a male donor with early-stage non-small cell lung cancer. The sample in question was PBMCs, obtained at follow-up. CDR3 DNA sequence: TGTGCCAGCAGCACGTCCTACGAGCAGTACTTC. Amino acid sequence: CASSTSYEQYF.